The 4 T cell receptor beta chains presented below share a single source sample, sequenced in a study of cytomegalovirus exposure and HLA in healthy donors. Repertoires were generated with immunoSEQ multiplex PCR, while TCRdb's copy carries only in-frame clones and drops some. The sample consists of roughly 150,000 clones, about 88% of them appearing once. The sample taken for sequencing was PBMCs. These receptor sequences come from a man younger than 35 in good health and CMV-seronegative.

The CDR3 sequence is CASSQERGQPQHF. As DNA, the CDR3 is TGTGCCAGCAGCCAAGAAAGGGGACAGCCCCAGCATTTT. The J gene is TRBJ1-5, the V gene TRBV4-2, with D possibly matching TRBD1 (5 bases). The V and J ends lost 0 bases and 7 bases respectively, with 7 bases between them. The V gene's germline CDR1 is LGHNA and CDR2 YNFKEQ. CDR3 length: 13 amino acids.

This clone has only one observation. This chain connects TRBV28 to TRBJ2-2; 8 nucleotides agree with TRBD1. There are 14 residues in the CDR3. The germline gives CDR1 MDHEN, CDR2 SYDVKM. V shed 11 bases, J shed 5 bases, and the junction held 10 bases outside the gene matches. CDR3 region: CAVSTGVGTGELFF. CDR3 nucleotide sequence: TGTGCCGTCTCGACAGGGGTTGGAACCGGGGAGCTGTTTTTT.

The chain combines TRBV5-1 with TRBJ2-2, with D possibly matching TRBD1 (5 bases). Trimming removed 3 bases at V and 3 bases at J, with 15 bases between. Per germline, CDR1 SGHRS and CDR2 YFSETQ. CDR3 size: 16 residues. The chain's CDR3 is CASSWTLDWDTGELFF. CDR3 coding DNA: TGCGCCAGCAGCTGGACATTGGATTGGGACACCGGGGAGCTGTTTTTT.

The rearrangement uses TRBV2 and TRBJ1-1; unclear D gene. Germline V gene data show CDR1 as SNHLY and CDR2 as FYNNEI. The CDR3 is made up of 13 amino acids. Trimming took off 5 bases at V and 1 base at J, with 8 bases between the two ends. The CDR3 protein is CASSRSGNTEAFF. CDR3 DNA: TGTGCCAGCAGTCGCAGCGGGAACACTGAAGCTTTCTTT. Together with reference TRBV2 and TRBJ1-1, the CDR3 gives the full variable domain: EPEVTQTPSHQVTQMGQEVILRCVPISNHLYFYWYRQILGQKVEFLVSFYNNEISEKSEIFDDQFSVERPDGSNFTLKIRSTKLEDSAMYFCASSRSGNTEAFFGQGTRLTVV.